The 9 T cell receptor beta chains reported below all come from one sample, sequenced in a study of graft-versus-host responses after intestinal transplantation (dated by TCRdb to the early 2020s). Library creation used the immunoSEQ multiplex PCR assay. TCRdb obtained this table from immuneACCESS and retained in-frame rearrangements with V and J assigned. These tables miss some clones; where compared with another copy, unresolved V genes account for less than half of the shortfall, and the remainder is unexplained. This sample lists 70,000 to 95,000 clones; about nine tenths were detected once. The ten biggest clones cover around 0.11% of the sample. The antigens these receptors bind are not known. The sample's time point label, in plain terms: cells obtained before transplantation from donor or recipient. The sequenced sample was unstimulated CD4+ T cells sorted from spleen or lymph node cells, obtained before intestinal transplant. The receptor set was obtained from a human donor who received an intestinal transplant.

This clone turned up a few times. The chain combines TRBV9 with TRBJ1-1; D call uncertain. The germline CDR1 and CDR2 sequences are SGDLS and YYNGEE. Trimming shortened V by 0 bases and J by 0 bases, and 3 bases separated the two germline ends. The CDR3 sequence is 13 residues long. The CDR3 DNA sequence: TGTGCCAGCAGCGTAGGTATGAACACTGAAGCTTTCTTT. This codes for CASSVGMNTEAFF.

As concerns this clone: This specimen includes other DNA sequences encoding the same CDR3. This rearrangement joins TRBV18 to TRBJ1-4; a possible D gene is TRBD1 (5 bases). Per the germline V gene, CDR1 is KGHSH and CDR2 is LQKENI. This CDR3 spans 13 amino acids. The V end lost 3 bases, the J end lost 7 bases, and 9 bases lay between the germline ends. CDR3 DNA sequence: TGTGCCAGCTCACCCCGCGGGGGTGAAAAACTGTTTTTT. Translating gives CASSPRGGEKLFF.

The rearrangement joins TRBV9 to TRBJ2-3; 10 bases align to TRBD2. CDR1 is SGDLS and CDR2 is YYNGEE in the germline V gene. There are 15 residues in the CDR3. The junction had 4 bases not matched to a gene; V was cut back by 1 base and J by 5 bases. CDR3 protein: CASSVSGGAVDTQYF. The CDR3 DNA reads TGTGCCAGCAGCGTAAGCGGGGGGGCCGTAGATACGCAGTATTTT.

V gene TRBV16 combines with J gene TRBJ1-2; TRBD1 aligns across 11 bases. CDR3 length: 16 residues. Germline loops: CDR1 KGHSY, CDR2 FQNENV. Trimming took 0 bases from V and 1 from J; bases not matched to a gene: 1. CDR3 DNA sequence: TGTGCCAGCAGCCAATCGGGGACAGGGGGTAACTATGGCTACACCTTC. Its protein product is CASSQSGTGGNYGYTF.

The chain joins TRBV13 to TRBJ2-1, with 13 nucleotides matching TRBD2. V shed 4 bases and J 7 bases; nucleotides not matched to a gene: 4. The length of the CDR3 is 15 residues. The V gene's germline CDR1 is PRHDT and CDR2 FYEKMQ (reference sequence). The CDR3 DNA is TGTGCCAGCAGCTCTTCGGGACTAGCGGGGAATGAGCAGTTCTTC. Amino acids: CASSSSGLAGNEQFF. The complete variable domain, with remaining parts taken from reference TRBV13 and TRBJ2-1, reads AAGVIQSPRHLIKEKRETATLKCYPIPRHDTVYWYQQGPGQDPQFLISFYEKMQSDKGSIPDRFSAQQFSDYHSELNMSSLELGDSALYFCASSSSGLAGNEQFFGPGTRLTVL.

The CDR3 spells CATSSQGGGQPQHF. The CDR3 DNA is TGTGCCACCAGCAGCCAGGGGGGCGGTCAGCCCCAGCATTTT. The J gene is TRBJ1-5, the V gene TRBV15; 7 bases are a match to TRBD1. The germline V gene encodes CDR1 LNHNV and CDR2 YYDKDF (reference sequence). The CDR3 extends over 14 amino acids. Trimming at V came to 3 bases and at J to 6 bases, leaving 5 bases not matched to a gene.

The V and J genes are TRBV11-1 and TRBJ1-1, with a tentative D call TRBD1 (5 bases). There are 12 residues in the CDR3. The V and J ends lost 5 bases and 6 bases respectively, with 10 bases between them. The V gene's germline CDR1 is SGHAT and CDR2 FQDESV (reference sequence). The CDR3 nucleotides read TGTGCCAGCAGCCAAGGGGCCCCTGAAGCTTTCTTT. Amino acid sequence: CASSQGAPEAFF.

This chain joins TRBV10-1 and TRBJ2-7; D not resolved. CDR1 is WNHNN and CDR2 is SYGVQD in the germline V gene (reference sequence). The CDR3 runs 11 residues. Trimming removed 6 bases at V and 0 bases at J, with 3 bases between. The DNA for the CDR3 is TGCGCCAGCAGCAACTCCTACGAGCAGTACTTC. It yields the protein CASSNSYEQYF.

The genes are TRBV9 and TRBJ2-5; D unclear. The CDR3 covers 13 residues. The V gene's germline CDR1 is SGDLS and CDR2 YYNGEE. V lost 2 bases to trimming and J lost 7 bases, with 12 bases between them. CDR3 amino acids: CASSVRLEGTQYF. For the CDR3, the DNA is TGTGCCAGCAGCGTGAGGCTAGAAGGGACCCAGTACTTC. Together with reference TRBV9 and TRBJ2-5, the CDR3 gives the full variable domain: DSGVTQTPKHLITATGQRVTLRCSPRSGDLSVYWYQQSLDQGLQFLIQYYNGEERAKGNILERFSAQQFPDLHSELNLSSLELGDSALYFCASSVRLEGTQYFGPGTRLLVL.